The clone carrying this T cell receptor beta chain has at least ten counts. Its target is not known. The V gene end was trimmed by 1 base and the J gene end by 0 bases; junction bases not matched to a gene: 3. The CDR3 sequence is 16 residues long. The germline gives CDR1 SGHNT, CDR2 YYREEE (reference sequence). This sample was taken from a study of HIV-infected patients and healthy controls. Reverse transcription used roughly 450 ng RNA and constant-region primers for alpha and beta. Separate chain-specific third strand synthesis with multiplexing indices produced the alpha and beta libraries. From the 5' RACE reads, TCRdb called clonotypes with MiXCR, one entry per CDR3 protein. The sample lists approximately 10,000 distinct CDR3 sequences, roughly 5.7% seen once, with 25% to 35% in the top ten. Broader study findings: About three months of therapy was arguably too brief to observe immune reconstitution in treated samples. HIV-infected patients and controls differed significantly in mean usage of eight alpha and eight beta V genes.

Antiretroviral therapy had run roughly three months, about 14 weeks, before follow-up blood collection. Whole blood was used without fractionation, so all unsorted peripheral T cells were included. The sample consisted of blood, taken during antiretroviral therapy. V usage is TRBV5-4 and J usage is TRBJ2-3; 9 bases map to TRBD2. The TCR comes from an adult with HIV infection. The donor label of this sample is uncertain. CDR3 coding DNA: TGTGCCAGCAGCTTGAGCGGGAGGAGTAGCACAGATACGCAGTATTTT. Its protein is CASSLSGRSSTDTQYF.